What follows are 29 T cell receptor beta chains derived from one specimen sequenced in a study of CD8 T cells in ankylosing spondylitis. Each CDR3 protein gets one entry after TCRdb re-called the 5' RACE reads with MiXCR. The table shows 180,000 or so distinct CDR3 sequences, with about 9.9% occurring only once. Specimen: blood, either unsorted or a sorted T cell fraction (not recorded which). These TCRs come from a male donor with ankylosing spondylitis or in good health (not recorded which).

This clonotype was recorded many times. The DNA of the CDR3 is TGCAGCTGCTGGGAAAGGGGGCTCCCCCAAGAGACCCAGTACTTC. It is translated as CSCWERGLPQETQYF. The rearrangement uses TRBV29-1 and TRBJ2-5; 7 bases align to TRBD1. The CDR3 consists of 15 residues. V dropped 8 bases and J dropped 1; count of bases not matched to a gene: 13. Germline V gene sequence: CDR1 SQVTM, CDR2 ANQGSEA.

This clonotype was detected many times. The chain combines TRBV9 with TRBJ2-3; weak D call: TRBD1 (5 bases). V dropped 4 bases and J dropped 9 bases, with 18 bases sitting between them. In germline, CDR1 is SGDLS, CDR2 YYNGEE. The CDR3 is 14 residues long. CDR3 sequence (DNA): TGTGCCAGCAGCCCAAGTGGTGCAGGGAACACGCAGTATTTT. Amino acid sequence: CASSPSGAGNTQYF.

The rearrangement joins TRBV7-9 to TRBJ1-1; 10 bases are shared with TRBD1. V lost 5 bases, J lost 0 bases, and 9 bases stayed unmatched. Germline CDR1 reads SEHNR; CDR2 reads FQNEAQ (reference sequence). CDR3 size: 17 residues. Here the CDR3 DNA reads TGTGCCAGCAGCCGAGACAGGGGGCCTAGCTTGAACACTGAAGCTTTCTTT. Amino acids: CASSRDRGPSLNTEAFF.

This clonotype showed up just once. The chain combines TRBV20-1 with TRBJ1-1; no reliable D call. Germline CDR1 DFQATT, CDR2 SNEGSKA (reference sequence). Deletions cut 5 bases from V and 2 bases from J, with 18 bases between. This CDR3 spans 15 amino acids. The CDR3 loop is CSAVSYSGPNTEAFF. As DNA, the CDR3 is TGCAGTGCTGTAAGTTACAGTGGACCTAACACTGAAGCTTTCTTT.

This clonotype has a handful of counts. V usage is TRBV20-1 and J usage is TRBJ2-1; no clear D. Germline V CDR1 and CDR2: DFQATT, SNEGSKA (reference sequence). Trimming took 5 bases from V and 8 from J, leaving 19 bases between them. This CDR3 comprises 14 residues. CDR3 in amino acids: CSASRIGVYYEQFF. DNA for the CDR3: TGCAGTGCTTCTAGGATTGGGGTTTACTATGAGCAGTTCTTC.

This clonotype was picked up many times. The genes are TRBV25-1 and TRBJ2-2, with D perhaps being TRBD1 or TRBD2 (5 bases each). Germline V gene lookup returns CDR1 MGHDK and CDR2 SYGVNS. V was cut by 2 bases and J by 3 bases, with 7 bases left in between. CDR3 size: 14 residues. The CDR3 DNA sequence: TGTGCCAGCAGTGAAGGGGGATACACCGGGGAGCTGTTTTTT. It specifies CASSEGGYTGELFF.

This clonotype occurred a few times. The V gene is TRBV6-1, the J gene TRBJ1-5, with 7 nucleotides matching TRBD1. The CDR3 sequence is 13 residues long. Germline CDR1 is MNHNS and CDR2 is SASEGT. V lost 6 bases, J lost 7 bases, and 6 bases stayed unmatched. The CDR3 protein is CASSRGTEQPQHF. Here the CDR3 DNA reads TGTGCCAGCAGCCGCGGGACAGAGCAGCCCCAGCATTTT.

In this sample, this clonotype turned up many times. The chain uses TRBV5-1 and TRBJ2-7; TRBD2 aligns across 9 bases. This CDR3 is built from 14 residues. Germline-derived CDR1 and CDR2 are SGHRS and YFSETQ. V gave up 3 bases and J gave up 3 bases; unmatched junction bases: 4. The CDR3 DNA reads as TGCGCCAGCAGCTCTGCGGGAGGGAACTACGAGCAGTACTTC. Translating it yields CASSSAGGNYEQYF.

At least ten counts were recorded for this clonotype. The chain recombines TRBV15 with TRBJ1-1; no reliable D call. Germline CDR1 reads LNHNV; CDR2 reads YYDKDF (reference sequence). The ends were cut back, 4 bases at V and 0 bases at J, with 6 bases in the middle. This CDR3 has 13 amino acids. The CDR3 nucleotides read TGTGCCACCAGCACACTCATGAACACTGAAGCTTTCTTT. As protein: CATSTLMNTEAFF.

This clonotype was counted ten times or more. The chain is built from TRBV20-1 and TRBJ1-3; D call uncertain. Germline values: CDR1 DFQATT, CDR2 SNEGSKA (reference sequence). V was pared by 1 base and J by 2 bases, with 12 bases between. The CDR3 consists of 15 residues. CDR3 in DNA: TGCAGTGCTAGAGGGGTGGGCAATGCTGGAAACACCATATATTTT. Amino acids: CSARGVGNAGNTIYF.

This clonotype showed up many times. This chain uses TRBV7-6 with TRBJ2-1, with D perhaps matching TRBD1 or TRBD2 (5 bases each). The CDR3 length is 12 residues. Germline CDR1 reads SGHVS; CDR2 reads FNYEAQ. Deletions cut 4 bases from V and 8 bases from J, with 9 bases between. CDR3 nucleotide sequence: TGTGCCAGCAGCTCTAGCAGGGATGAGCAGTTCTTC. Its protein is CASSSSRDEQFF.

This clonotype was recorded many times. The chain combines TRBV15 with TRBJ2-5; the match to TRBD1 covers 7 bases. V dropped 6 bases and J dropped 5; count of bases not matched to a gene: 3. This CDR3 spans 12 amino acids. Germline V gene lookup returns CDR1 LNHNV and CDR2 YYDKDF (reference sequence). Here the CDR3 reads CATRGGTETQYF. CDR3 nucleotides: TGTGCCACCAGAGGGGGCACGGAGACCCAGTACTTC.

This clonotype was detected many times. In nucleotides, the CDR3 is TGCGCCAGCAGCTTGGGCCTAGCGGGAGGATACGAGCAGTACTTC. It yields the protein CASSLGLAGGYEQYF. The chain recombines TRBV5-1 with TRBJ2-7; 11 nucleotides line up with TRBD2. V trimming: 0 bases; J trimming: 4 bases; junction bases outside the gene matches: 3. The CDR3 contains 15 residues. Germline V gene sequence: CDR1 SGHRS, CDR2 YFSETQ.

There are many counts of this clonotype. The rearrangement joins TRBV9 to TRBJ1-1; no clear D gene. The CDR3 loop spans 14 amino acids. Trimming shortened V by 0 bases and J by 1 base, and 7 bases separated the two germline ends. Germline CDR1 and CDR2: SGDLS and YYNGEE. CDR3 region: CASSVGQTNTEAFF. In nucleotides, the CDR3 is TGTGCCAGCAGCGTAGGGCAGACGAACACTGAAGCTTTCTTT.

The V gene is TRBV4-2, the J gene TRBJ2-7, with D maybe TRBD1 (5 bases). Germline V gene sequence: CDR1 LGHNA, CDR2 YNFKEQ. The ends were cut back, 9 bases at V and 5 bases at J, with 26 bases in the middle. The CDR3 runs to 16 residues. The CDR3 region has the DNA TGTGCCAGGGGCCCTGATCTCAGGGTCCTGGGTAACGAGCAGTACTTC. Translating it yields CARGPDLRVLGNEQYF.

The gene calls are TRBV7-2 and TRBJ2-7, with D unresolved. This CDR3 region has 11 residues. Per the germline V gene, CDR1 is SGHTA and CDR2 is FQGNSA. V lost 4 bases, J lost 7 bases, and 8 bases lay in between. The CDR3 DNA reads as TGTGCCAGCAGCTCTCTGAGGGAGCAGTACTTC. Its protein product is CASSSLREQYF. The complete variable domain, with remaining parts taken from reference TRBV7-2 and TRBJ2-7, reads GAGVSQSPSNKVTEKGKDVELRCDPISGHTALYWYRQSLGQGLEFLIYFQGNSAPDKSGLPSDRFSAERTGGSVSTLTIQRTQQEDSAVYLCASSSLREQYFGPGTRLTVT.

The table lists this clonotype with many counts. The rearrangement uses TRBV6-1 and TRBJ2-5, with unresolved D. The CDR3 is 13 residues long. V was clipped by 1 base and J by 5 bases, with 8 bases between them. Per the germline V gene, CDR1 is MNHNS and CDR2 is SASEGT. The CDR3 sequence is CASSEVYRETQYF. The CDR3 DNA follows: TGTGCCAGCAGTGAAGTTTACCGCGAGACCCAGTACTTC.

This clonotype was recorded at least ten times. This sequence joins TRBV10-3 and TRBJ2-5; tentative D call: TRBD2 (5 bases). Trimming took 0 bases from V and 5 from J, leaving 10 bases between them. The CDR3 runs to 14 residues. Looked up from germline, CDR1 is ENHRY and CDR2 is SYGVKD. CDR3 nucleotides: TGTGCCATCAGTGAGTCTAAGGGAGATGAGACCCAGTACTTC. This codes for CAISESKGDETQYF.

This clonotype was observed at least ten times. CDR3 DNA sequence: TGTGCCAGCAGCTTAGCCAGGGATAGCAATCAGCCCCAGCATTTT. Its translation: CASSLARDSNQPQHF. The chain has TRBV11-2 and TRBJ1-5; tentatively, D is TRBD1 (5 bases). Germline V gene sequence: CDR1 SGHAT, CDR2 FQNNGV. The V end was cut by 1 base, the J end by 0 bases, with 7 bases between. This CDR3 is built from 15 residues.

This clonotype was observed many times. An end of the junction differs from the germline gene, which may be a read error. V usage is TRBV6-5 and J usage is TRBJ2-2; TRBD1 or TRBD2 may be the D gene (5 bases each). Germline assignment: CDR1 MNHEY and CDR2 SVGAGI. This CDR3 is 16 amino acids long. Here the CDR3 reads CASSYSSWGNTGEQFF. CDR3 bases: TGTGCCAGCAGTTACTCGAGTTGGGGGAACACCGGGGAGCAGTTTTTT.

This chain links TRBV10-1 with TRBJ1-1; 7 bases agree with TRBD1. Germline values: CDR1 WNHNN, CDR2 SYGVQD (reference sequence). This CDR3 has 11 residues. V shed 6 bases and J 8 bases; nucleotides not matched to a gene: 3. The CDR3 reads CASRGQAEAFF. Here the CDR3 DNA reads TGCGCCAGCAGAGGACAGGCGGAAGCTTTCTTT.

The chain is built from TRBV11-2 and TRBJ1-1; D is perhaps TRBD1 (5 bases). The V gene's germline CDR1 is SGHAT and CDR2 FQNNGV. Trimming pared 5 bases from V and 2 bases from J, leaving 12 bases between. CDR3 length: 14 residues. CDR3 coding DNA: TGTGCCAGCAGCACTTCGGGGGTTAACACTGAAGCTTTCTTT. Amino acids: CASSTSGVNTEAFF.

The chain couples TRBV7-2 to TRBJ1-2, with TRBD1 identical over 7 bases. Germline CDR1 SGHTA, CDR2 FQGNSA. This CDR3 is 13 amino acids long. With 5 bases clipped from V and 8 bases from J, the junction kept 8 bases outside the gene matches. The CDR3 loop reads CASSPTGKMGYTF. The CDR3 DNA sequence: TGTGCCAGCAGCCCGACAGGGAAGATGGGCTACACCTTC.

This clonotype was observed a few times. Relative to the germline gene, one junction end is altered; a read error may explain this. The CDR3 region has the DNA TGCGCCAGCAGCCAGGCTCTATCTTACGAGCAGTGCTTC. Residues: CASSQALSYEQCF. The chain links TRBV4-3 to TRBJ2-7; D call uncertain. Germline V CDR1 and CDR2: LGHNA, YSLEER. CDR3 size: 13 residues.

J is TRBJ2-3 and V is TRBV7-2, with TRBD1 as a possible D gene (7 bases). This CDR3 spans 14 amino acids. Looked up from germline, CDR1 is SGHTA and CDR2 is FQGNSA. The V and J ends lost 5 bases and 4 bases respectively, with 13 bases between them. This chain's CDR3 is CASSPGGPPDTQYF. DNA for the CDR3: TGTGCCAGCAGCCCAGGGGGGCCGCCAGATACGCAGTATTTT.

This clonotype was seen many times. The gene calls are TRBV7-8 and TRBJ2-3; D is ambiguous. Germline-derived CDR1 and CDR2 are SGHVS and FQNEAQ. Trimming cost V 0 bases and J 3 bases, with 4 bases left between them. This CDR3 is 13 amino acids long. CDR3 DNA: TGTGCCAGCAGCTTAGCGCAAACAGATACGCAGTATTTT. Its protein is CASSLAQTDTQYF.

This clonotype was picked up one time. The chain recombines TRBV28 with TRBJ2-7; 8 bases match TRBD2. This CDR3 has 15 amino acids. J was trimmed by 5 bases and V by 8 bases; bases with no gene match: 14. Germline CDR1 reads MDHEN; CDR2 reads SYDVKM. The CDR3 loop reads CASSSPSGGVNEQYF. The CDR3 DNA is TGTGCCAGCTCTTCCCCCAGCGGGGGCGTCAACGAGCAGTACTTC.

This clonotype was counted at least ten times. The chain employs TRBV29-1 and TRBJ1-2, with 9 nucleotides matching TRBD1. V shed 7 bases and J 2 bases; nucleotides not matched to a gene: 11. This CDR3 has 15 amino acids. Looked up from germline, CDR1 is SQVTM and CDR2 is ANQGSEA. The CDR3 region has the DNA TGCAGCGCCCTAAGTCCCGGGACAGGGAACTATGGCTACACCTTC. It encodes CSALSPGTGNYGYTF.

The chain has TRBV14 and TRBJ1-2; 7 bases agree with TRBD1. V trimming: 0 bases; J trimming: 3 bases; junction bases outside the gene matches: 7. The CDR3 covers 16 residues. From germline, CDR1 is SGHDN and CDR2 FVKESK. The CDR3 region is CASSQEIGGADYGYTF. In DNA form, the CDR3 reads TGTGCCAGCAGCCAAGAGATAGGGGGCGCGGACTATGGCTACACCTTC. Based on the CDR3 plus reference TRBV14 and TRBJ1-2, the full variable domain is EAGVTQFPSHSVIEKGQTVTLRCDPISGHDNLYWYRRVMGKEIKFLLHFVKESKQDESGMPNNRFLAERTGGTYSTLKVQPAELEDSGVYFCASSQEIGGADYGYTFGSGTRLTVV.